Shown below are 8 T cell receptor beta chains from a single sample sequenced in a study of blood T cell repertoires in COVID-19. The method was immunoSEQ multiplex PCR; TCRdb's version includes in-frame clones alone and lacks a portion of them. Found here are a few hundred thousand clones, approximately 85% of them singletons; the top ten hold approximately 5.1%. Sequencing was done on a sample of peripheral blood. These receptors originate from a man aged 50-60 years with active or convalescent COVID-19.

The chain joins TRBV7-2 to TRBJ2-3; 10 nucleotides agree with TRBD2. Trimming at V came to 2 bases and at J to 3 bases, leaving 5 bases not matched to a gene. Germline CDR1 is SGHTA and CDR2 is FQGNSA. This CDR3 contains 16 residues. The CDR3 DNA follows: TGTGCCAGCAGCTTAACAGCGGGAGGGCCGACAGATACGCAGTATTTT. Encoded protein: CASSLTAGGPTDTQYF.

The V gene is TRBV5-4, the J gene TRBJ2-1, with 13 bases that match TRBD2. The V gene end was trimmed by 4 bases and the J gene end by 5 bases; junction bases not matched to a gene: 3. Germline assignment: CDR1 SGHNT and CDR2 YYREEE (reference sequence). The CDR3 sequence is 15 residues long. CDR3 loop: CASSAGTSGNNEQFF. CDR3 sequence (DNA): TGTGCCAGCAGCGCTGGGACTAGCGGGAACAATGAGCAGTTCTTC.

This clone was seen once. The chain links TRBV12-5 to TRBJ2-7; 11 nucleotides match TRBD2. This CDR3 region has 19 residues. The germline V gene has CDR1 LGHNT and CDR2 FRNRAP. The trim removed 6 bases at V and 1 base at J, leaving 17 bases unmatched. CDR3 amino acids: CASGPGLAAHYPLSYEQYF. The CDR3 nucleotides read TGTGCTAGTGGCCCGGGACTAGCGGCCCATTACCCCCTTTCCTACGAGCAGTACTTC.

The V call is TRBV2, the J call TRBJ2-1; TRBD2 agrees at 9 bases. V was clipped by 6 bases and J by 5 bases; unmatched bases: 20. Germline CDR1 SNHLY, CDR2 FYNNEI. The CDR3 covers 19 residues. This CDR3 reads CASSPSATPGGLANNEQFF. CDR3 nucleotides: TGTGCCAGCAGCCCATCCGCGACACCGGGGGGACTAGCTAACAATGAGCAGTTCTTC.

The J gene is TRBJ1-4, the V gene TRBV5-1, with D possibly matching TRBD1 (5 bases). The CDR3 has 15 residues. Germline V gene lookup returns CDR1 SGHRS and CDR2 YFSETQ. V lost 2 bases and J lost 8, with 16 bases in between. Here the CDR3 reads CASSLRAGWEEKLFF. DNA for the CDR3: TGCGCCAGCAGCTTAAGGGCAGGGTGGGAAGAAAAACTGTTTTTT.

The CDR3 protein is CASSLSRDRDGYEQYF. The CDR3 DNA reads as TGTGCCAGCAGCCTGTCCCGGGACAGGGACGGCTACGAGCAGTACTTC. The chain has TRBV9 and TRBJ2-7, with 9 nucleotides matching TRBD1. The junction had 11 bases not matched to a gene; V was cut back by 4 bases and J by 3 bases. This CDR3 region has 16 residues. The germline gives CDR1 SGDLS, CDR2 YYNGEE.

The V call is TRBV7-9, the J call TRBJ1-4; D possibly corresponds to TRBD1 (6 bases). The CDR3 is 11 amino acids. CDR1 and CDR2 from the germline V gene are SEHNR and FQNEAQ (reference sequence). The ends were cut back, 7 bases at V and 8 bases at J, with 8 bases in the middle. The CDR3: CASTGTEKLFF. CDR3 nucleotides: TGTGCCAGCACCGGGACAGAAAAACTGTTTTTT.

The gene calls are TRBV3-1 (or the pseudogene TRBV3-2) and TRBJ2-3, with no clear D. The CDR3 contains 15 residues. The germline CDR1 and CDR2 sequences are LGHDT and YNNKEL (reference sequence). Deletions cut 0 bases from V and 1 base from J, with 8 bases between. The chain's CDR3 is CASSQEAGRTDTQYF. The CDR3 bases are TGTGCCAGCAGCCAAGAGGCAGGTCGCACAGATACGCAGTATTTT.